The next 28 T cell receptor beta chains were all read from a single sample in a study of blood T cells in healthy people across ages. Sample-barcoded 5' priming and a J-beta primer mix drove a second PCR of about 6 to 11 cycles. In TCRdb, the 5' RACE reads were re-called with MiXCR into one record per CDR3 protein. The data hold approximately 960,000 distinct CDR3 sequences, with roughly 28% observed a single time. This sample also belongs to another study, concerning T cells of mothers and their children.

Sequenced sample: blood. The receptors were gathered from a woman aged 40 to 50 in good health.

The chain combines TRBV20-1 with TRBJ1-6; D ambiguous. CDR3 size: 15 residues. Germline values: CDR1 DFQATT, CDR2 SNEGSKA (reference sequence). Trimming took 6 bases from V and 7 from J, leaving 19 bases between them. The CDR3 DNA follows: TGCAGTGCCAAGGTGTTGTACGCCCCCAATTCACCCCTCCACTTT. Protein sequence: CSAKVLYAPNSPLHF.

This clonotype occurred a few times. The germline gene is not matched at one end of the junction; a read error may be the cause. The chain uses TRBV6-1 and TRBJ1-1; TRBD1 matches at 9 bases. The CDR3 length is 18 residues. CDR1 is MNHNS and CDR2 is SASEGT in the germline V gene. CDR3 sequence reads: CVSSEEAGTGSLLTEAFF. CDR3 nucleotides: TGTGTCAGCAGTGAAGAGGCCGGGACAGGGTCCCTTCTTACTGAAGCTTTCTTT.

This clonotype was counted at least ten times. The chain recombines TRBV27 with TRBJ2-4; the D call may be TRBD1 or TRBD2 (5 bases each). The germline CDR1 and CDR2 sequences are MNHEY and SMNVEV (reference sequence). The CDR3 loop spans 13 amino acids. Trimming stripped 5 bases from V and 5 bases from J, with 10 bases between. The CDR3 sequence is CASSPGPENIQYF. The CDR3, as DNA: TGTGCCAGCAGTCCGGGACCGGAAAACATTCAGTACTTC.

J is TRBJ2-3 and V is TRBV20-1; TRBD2 might be the D (7 bases). The CDR3 is made up of 15 amino acids. CDR1 is DFQATT, CDR2 SNEGSKA, per germline (reference sequence). V lost 2 bases and J lost 2, with 14 bases in between. The CDR3 is CSARKAGDNTDTQYF. The DNA for the CDR3 is TGCAGTGCTAGAAAGGCGGGGGACAACACAGATACGCAGTATTTT.

The J gene is TRBJ1-6, the V gene TRBV3-1; 9 bases map to TRBD1. The germline V gene encodes CDR1 LGHDT and CDR2 YNNKEL (reference sequence). With V trimmed by 3 bases and J by 9 bases, 9 bases remained unmatched. This CDR3 region has 16 residues. The CDR3 DNA is TGTGCCAGCAGCCAGCCGGGACAGGGAACGGGTTCACCCCTCCACTTT. It translates to CASSQPGQGTGSPLHF.

This clonotype was observed a single time. At one boundary the junction diverges from the germline segment, which might be a read error. V is TRBV3-1 and J is TRBJ2-6; a possible D gene is TRBD1 (6 bases). Germline V CDR1 and CDR2: LGHDT, YNNKEL (reference sequence). CDR3 size: 16 residues. In DNA form, the CDR3 reads TGTGCCAGCAGCCCCGACAGGCTCTCTGGGGCCAACGTCCCGACTTTC. Encoded protein: CASSPDRLSGANVPTF. The full variable domain, completed using reference TRBV3-1 and TRBJ2-6, is DTAVSQTPKYLVTQMGNDKSIKCEQNLGHDTMYWYKQDSKKFLKIMFSYNNKELIINETVPNRFSPKSPDKAHLNLHINSLELGDSAVYFCASSPDRLSGANVPTFGAGSRLTVL.

CDR3: CASRPRQGRNEKLFF. Here the CDR3 DNA reads TGTGCCAGCAGGCCCCGACAGGGGAGAAATGAAAAACTGTTTTTT. The V and J genes are TRBV2 and TRBJ1-4; TRBD1 aligns across 8 bases. With 6 bases clipped from V and 5 bases from J, the junction kept 8 bases outside the gene matches. This CDR3 region has 15 residues. Per germline, CDR1 SNHLY and CDR2 FYNNEI.

Regarding this clonotype: The junction and the germline gene differ at one end; a read error may be behind it. The V call is TRBV7-9, the J call TRBJ1-1; 7 bases are shared with TRBD1. The germline V gene encodes CDR1 SEHNR and CDR2 FQNEAQ (reference sequence). The CDR3 sequence is 12 residues long. This chain's CDR3 is CASSSAQGWAFF. The DNA for the CDR3 is TGTGCCAGTAGCTCAGCACAGGGGTGGGCTTTCTTT. The full variable domain, with the rest looked up from reference TRBV7-9 and TRBJ1-1, is DTGVSQNPRHKITKRGQNVTFRCDPISEHNRLYWYRQTLGQGPEFLTYFQNEAQLEKSRLLSDRFSAERPKGSFSTLEIQRTEQGDSAMYLCASSSAQGWAFFGQGTRLTVV.

This clonotype was counted a few times. This chain uses TRBV7-9 with TRBJ2-1; D remains ambiguous. CDR1 and CDR2 (germline): SEHNR, FQNEAQ (reference sequence). This CDR3 contains 15 residues. V shed 5 bases and J shed 2 bases, with 13 bases lying between them. CDR3 sequence: CASSPILKPYNEQFF. CDR3 coding DNA: TGTGCCAGCAGCCCCATCCTAAAGCCCTACAATGAGCAGTTCTTC.

The rearrangement joins TRBV12-3 or TRBV12-4 to TRBJ1-3, with no clear D. The CDR3 loop spans 14 amino acids. V was pared by 3 bases and J by 0 bases, with 6 bases between. This CDR3 is CASSFYPSGNTIYF. The CDR3 DNA sequence: TGTGCCAGCAGTTTCTACCCCTCTGGAAACACCATATATTTT.

This clonotype was seen repeatedly, ten times or more. This chain links TRBV10-3 with TRBJ2-7, with D possibly being TRBD1 or TRBD2 (6 bases each). This CDR3 is built from 14 residues. Trimming took 5 bases from V and 2 from J, leaving 13 bases between them. Germline V CDR1 and CDR2: ENHRY, SYGVKD. CDR3 DNA sequence: TGTGCCATCAGTCTCGGCGGGGACACCTACGAGCAGTACTTC. This codes for CAISLGGDTYEQYF.

Worth noting for this clonotype: This may arise from a read error, as a much more abundant clone is one base away. This is likely a read error, given that the CDR3 carries no conserved phenylalanine or tryptophan at its end. The chain combines TRBV5-1 with TRBJ1-2; a weak D match, TRBD1 (5 bases). The germline V gene encodes CDR1 SGHRS and CDR2 YFSETQ. CDR3 length: 14 residues. Trimming pared 0 bases from V and 8 bases from J, leaving 14 bases between. The CDR3 loop reads CASSLALGEDGYTS. Here the CDR3 DNA reads TGCGCCAGCAGCTTGGCCTTAGGGGAGGACGGCTACACCTCC.

The chain employs TRBV3-1 and TRBJ2-5, with D possibly being TRBD1 or TRBD2 (5 bases each). The V end was cut by 0 bases, the J end by 10 bases, with 15 bases between. Looked up from germline, CDR1 is LGHDT and CDR2 is YNNKEL (reference sequence). CDR3 size: 14 residues. The CDR3 loop reads CASSQEVRGRGQYF. Here the CDR3 DNA reads TGTGCCAGCAGCCAAGAGGTTAGGGGACGCGGCCAGTACTTC.

The chain combines TRBV4-1 with TRBJ1-1, with D perhaps matching TRBD1 (5 bases). This CDR3 spans 17 amino acids. V was cut by 0 bases and J by 7 bases, with 21 bases left in between. The germline CDR1 and CDR2 sequences are MGHRA and YSYEKL. The CDR3 region is CASSQEWGIWGFNEAFF. The CDR3 DNA reads as TGCGCCAGCAGCCAAGAGTGGGGGATTTGGGGTTTTAATGAAGCTTTCTTT.

The chain uses TRBV24-1 and TRBJ2-1; D is possibly TRBD1 (5 bases). This CDR3 contains 15 residues. The germline CDR1 and CDR2 sequences are KGHDR and SFDVKD. Trimming left V 2 bases short and J 4 bases short, with 11 bases between. The CDR3 spells CATSDWAGRYNEQFF. In DNA form, the CDR3 reads TGTGCCACCAGTGATTGGGCAGGGCGATACAATGAGCAGTTCTTC.

As for this clonotype: Mismatch with germline at one junction end may stem from a read error. The chain is built from TRBV4-1 and TRBJ2-3; D is undetermined. CDR1 is MGHRA and CDR2 is YSYEKL in the germline V gene. The CDR3 spans 13 residues. The CDR3 DNA reads as TGCGCCAGCGGCCAAGATACGGGAGATACGCAGTATTTT. As protein: CASGQDTGDTQYF.

This clonotype showed up many times. The chain uses TRBV20-1 and TRBJ2-4; D unresolved. Germline loops: CDR1 DFQATT, CDR2 SNEGSKA (reference sequence). Trimming stripped 5 bases from V and 9 bases from J, with 14 bases between. The CDR3 extends over 12 amino acids. The CDR3 DNA follows: TGCAGTGCTCCTTCCACATGGGGCATTCAGTACTTC. It specifies CSAPSTWGIQYF.

This clonotype has a handful of counts. The chain recombines TRBV27 with TRBJ2-1; D gene uncertain. V was trimmed by 8 bases and J by 2 bases, leaving 16 bases between them. Germline V gene data show CDR1 as MNHEY and CDR2 as SMNVEV (reference sequence). This CDR3 has 15 residues. The CDR3 protein is CASSTGNPTYNEQFF. CDR3 nucleotide sequence: TGTGCCAGCTCCACCGGAAACCCCACCTACAATGAGCAGTTCTTC.

This clonotype was observed a handful of times. This chain connects TRBV20-1 to TRBJ2-3; either TRBD1 or TRBD2 may fit D (5 bases each). The CDR3 runs 11 residues. Germline-derived CDR1 and CDR2 are DFQATT and SNEGSKA (reference sequence). V lost 4 bases and J lost 6, with 8 bases in between. CDR3 coding DNA: TGCAGTGCTATGGGGGTCGATACGCAGTATTTT. Translation: CSAMGVDTQYF.

This clonotype has only a few counts. The chain links TRBV5-8 to TRBJ2-4; the D gene is possibly TRBD2 (7 bases). This CDR3 has 15 residues. In germline, CDR1 is SGHTS, CDR2 YDEGEE. Between the trimmed V and J ends, which lost 4 bases and 6 bases, there was a span of 17 bases. CDR3 sequence reads: CASSPTAGAGNIQYF. CDR3 DNA sequence: TGTGCCAGCAGCCCCACGGCGGGGGCGGGAAACATTCAGTACTTC. The whole variable domain, filled in from reference TRBV5-8 and TRBJ2-4, reads EAGVTQSPTHLIKTRGQQATLRCSPISGHTSVYWYQQALGLGLQFLLWYDEGEERNRGNFPPRFSGRQFPNYSSELNVNALELEDSALYLCASSPTAGAGNIQYFGAGTRLSVL.

This clonotype has at least ten counts. The rearrangement joins TRBV9 to TRBJ2-7; D not resolved. The germline CDR1 and CDR2 sequences are SGDLS and YYNGEE. Trimming removed 4 bases from V and 0 bases from J, with 11 bases in between. The CDR3 covers 14 residues. The chain's CDR3 is CASSILDGSYEQYF. The CDR3 DNA reads as TGTGCCAGCAGCATCTTGGACGGCTCCTACGAGCAGTACTTC. Full variable domain (outside the CDR3, taken from reference TRBV9 and TRBJ2-7): DSGVTQTPKHLITATGQRVTLRCSPRSGDLSVYWYQQSLDQGLQFLIQYYNGEERAKGNILERFSAQQFPDLHSELNLSSLELGDSALYFCASSILDGSYEQYFGPGTRLTVT.

This clonotype was observed a few times. V usage is TRBV18 and J usage is TRBJ2-7; perhaps TRBD1 as D (6 bases). The CDR3 sequence is 14 residues long. Germline CDR1 is KGHSH and CDR2 is LQKENI. V gave up 3 bases and J gave up 9 bases, with 18 bases separating them. The CDR3 bases are TGTGCCAGCTCACCCGGACAGCAGGATGCTGGGCAGTACTTC. The encoded protein is CASSPGQQDAGQYF.

This clonotype was counted only a few times. The CDR3 spells CASSPGQTEDGYGYTF. In DNA, the CDR3 is TGTGCCAGCTCACCGGGACAGACCGAAGATGGCTATGGCTACACCTTC. The chain has TRBV18 and TRBJ1-2; 7 nucleotides align to TRBD1. This CDR3 is 16 amino acids long. Per the germline V gene, CDR1 is KGHSH and CDR2 is LQKENI. V trimming: 3 bases; J trimming: 4 bases; junction bases outside the gene matches: 11.

Details on this clonotype: One end of the junction varies from germline; a read error may be responsible. CDR3 sequence (DNA): TGCAGTGCTGGAGACTGGGACAGCCCCTGGCAAAATGAAAAACTGTTTTTT. Translated: CSAGDWDSPWQNEKLFF. The chain uses TRBV20-1 and TRBJ1-4; 7 bases line up with TRBD1. This CDR3 has 17 amino acids. Germline V lookup: CDR1 DFQATT, CDR2 SNEGSKA (reference sequence).

The chain links TRBV7-2 to TRBJ2-1; D might be TRBD2 (6 bases). The V gene's germline CDR1 is SGHTA and CDR2 FQGNSA. Trimming left V 2 bases short and J 8 bases short, with 10 bases between. The CDR3 sequence is 13 residues long. CDR3 region: CASSLFPGDEQFF. The DNA of the CDR3 is TGTGCCAGCAGCTTATTTCCGGGAGATGAGCAGTTCTTC. The variable domain in full, completed from reference TRBV7-2 and TRBJ2-1, reads GAGVSQSPSNKVTEKGKDVELRCDPISGHTALYWYRQSLGQGLEFLIYFQGNSAPDKSGLPSDRFSAERTGGSVSTLTIQRTQQEDSAVYLCASSLFPGDEQFFGPGTRLTVL.

This clonotype was counted many times. The chain employs TRBV7-2 and TRBJ1-2; D might be TRBD1 (5 bases). Trimming cost V 0 bases and J 3 bases, with 8 bases left between them. The CDR3 is 14 residues long. Germline loops: CDR1 SGHTA, CDR2 FQGNSA. The chain's CDR3 is CASSLAGEYYGYTF. The CDR3 nucleotides read TGTGCCAGCAGCTTAGCGGGGGAGTACTATGGCTACACCTTC.

The genes are TRBV12-3 or TRBV12-4 and TRBJ1-5; D gene uncertain. The CDR3 has 12 residues. The CDR3 nucleotides read TGTGTCACCAGCGGTAGCAATCAGCCCCAGCATTTT. Its translation: CVTSGSNQPQHF.

This clonotype was counted a few times. J is TRBJ1-2 and V is TRBV9; 8 bases line up with TRBD1. Trimming took 3 bases from V and 2 from J; bases not matched to a gene: 6. The CDR3 runs 15 residues. Germline V gene sequence: CDR1 SGDLS, CDR2 YYNGEE. The CDR3 DNA sequence: TGTGCCAGCAGCGCAGGACAGGGAAGGAACTATGGCTACACCTTC. The encoded protein is CASSAGQGRNYGYTF.